This T cell receptor (beta chain) originates from a study of blood T cell repertoires in COVID-19. Sequencing was performed with immunoSEQ multiplex PCR; in TCRdb, only in-frame clones are kept and a portion is missing. The data contain under 300,000 clones, approximately 86% of them seen just once; the ten biggest clones take up about 1.5%. Germline CDR1 MDHEN, CDR2 SYDVKM. This CDR3 has 15 residues. V shed 7 bases and J 2 bases; nucleotides not matched to a gene: 10. This clone appeared a single time. Resolution of symptoms, clearance, or two negative PCRs was present in recovered Cohort 3 donors. The TCR sequence derives from a woman between 45 and 65 years old who had recovered from COVID-19. The gene calls are TRBV28 and TRBJ1-2, with 7 bases matching TRBD1. Sequenced input: PBMCs or T cells enriched from blood (not recorded which). The CDR3 region is CASTLSSGQNYGYTF. Here the CDR3 DNA reads TGTGCCAGCACGTTGTCTTCGGGACAGAACTATGGCTACACCTTC.